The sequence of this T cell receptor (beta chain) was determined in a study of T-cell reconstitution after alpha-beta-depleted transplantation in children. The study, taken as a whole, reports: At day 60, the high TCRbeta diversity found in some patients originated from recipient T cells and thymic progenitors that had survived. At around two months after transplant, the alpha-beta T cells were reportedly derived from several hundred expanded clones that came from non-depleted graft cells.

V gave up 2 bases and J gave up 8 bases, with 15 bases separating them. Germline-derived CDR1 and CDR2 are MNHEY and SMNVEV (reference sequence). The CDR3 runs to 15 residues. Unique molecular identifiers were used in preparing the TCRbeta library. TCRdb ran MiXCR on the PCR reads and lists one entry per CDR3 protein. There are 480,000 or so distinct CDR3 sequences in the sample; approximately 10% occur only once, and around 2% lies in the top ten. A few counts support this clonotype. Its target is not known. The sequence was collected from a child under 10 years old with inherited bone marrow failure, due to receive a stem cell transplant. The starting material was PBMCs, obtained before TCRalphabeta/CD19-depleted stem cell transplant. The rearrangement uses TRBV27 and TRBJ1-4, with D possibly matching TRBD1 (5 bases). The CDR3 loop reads CASSLGTQKKEKLFF. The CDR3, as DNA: TGTGCCAGCAGTTTAGGGACCCAAAAAAAGGAAAAACTGTTTTTT.